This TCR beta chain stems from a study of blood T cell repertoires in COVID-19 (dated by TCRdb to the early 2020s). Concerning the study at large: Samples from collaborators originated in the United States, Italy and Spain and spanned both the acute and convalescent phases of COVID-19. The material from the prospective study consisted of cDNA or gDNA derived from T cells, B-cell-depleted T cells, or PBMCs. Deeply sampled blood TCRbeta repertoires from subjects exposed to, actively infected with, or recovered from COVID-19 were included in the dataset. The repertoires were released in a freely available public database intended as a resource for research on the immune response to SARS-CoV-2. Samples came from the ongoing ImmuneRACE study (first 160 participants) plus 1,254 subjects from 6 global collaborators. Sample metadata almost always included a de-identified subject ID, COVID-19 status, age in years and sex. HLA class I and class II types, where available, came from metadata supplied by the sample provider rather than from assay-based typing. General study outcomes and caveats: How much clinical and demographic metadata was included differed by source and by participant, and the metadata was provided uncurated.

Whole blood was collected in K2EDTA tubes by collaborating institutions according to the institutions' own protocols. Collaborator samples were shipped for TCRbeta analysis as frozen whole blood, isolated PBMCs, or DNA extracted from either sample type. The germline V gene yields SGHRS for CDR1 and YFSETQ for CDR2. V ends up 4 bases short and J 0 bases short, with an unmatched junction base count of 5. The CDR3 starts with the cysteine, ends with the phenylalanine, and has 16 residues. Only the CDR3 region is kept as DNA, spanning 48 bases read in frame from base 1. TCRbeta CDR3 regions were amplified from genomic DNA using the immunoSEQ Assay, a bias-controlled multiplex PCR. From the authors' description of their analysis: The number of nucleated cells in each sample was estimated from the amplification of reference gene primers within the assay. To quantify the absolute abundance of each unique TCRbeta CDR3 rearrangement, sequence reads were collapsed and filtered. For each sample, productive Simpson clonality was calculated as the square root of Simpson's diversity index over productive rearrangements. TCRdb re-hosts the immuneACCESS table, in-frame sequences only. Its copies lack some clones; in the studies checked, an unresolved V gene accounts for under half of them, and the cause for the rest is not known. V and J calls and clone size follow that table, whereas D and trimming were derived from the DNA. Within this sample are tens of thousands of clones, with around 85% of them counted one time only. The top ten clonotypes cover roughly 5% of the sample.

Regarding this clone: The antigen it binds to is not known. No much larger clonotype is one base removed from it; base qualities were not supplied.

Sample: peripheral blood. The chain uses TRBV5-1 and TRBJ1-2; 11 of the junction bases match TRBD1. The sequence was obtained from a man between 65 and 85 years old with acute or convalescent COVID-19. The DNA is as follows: TGCGCCAGCAGCCTGGGACAGGGGGTGACTAACTATGGCTACACCTTC. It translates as CASSLGQGVTNYGYTF.